Below, 15 T cell receptor beta chains from the same sample are listed, as sequenced in a study of T cell responses to AZD1222 COVID-19 vaccine. Produced via immunoSEQ multiplex PCR; TCRdb's table is partial and in-frame only. Among some 100,000 clones, more than 70% were seen once, and the ten largest hold approximately 3.5%. The sample consisted of peripheral blood, taken 28 days after the second AZD1222 dose. The source is an adult who received the AZD1222 COVID-19 vaccine.

V is TRBV5-1 and J is TRBJ1-4; possible D gene TRBD1, 5 bases. This CDR3 spans 15 amino acids. Trimming pared 1 base from V and 3 bases from J, leaving 10 bases between. CDR1 is SGHRS and CDR2 is YFSETQ in the germline V gene. For the CDR3, the DNA is TGCGCCAGCAGCTTGAGGGGTGAATCTAATGAAAAACTGTTTTTT. Residues: CASSLRGESNEKLFF.

The V and J genes are TRBV7-2 and TRBJ1-5; D not certain. This CDR3 has 13 residues. CDR1 is SGHTA and CDR2 is FQGNSA in the germline V gene. Trimming cost V 5 bases and J 4 bases, with 9 bases left between them. The CDR3 coding sequence is TGTGCCAGCAGCCCGGAACCGAATCAGCCCCAGCATTTT. Its translation: CASSPEPNQPQHF.

The rearrangement uses TRBV7-6 and TRBJ1-2; D unclear. The germline V gene has CDR1 SGHVS and CDR2 FNYEAQ. Deletions cut 1 base from V and 0 bases from J, with 12 bases between. This CDR3 has 16 amino acids. For the CDR3, the DNA is TGTGCCAGCAGCTTAGGGGTGTCCTTAGCTAACTATGGCTACACCTTC. Its translation: CASSLGVSLANYGYTF.

J is TRBJ1-5 and V is TRBV5-6; D is uncertain. The V gene's germline CDR1 is SGHDT and CDR2 YYEEEE. The CDR3 sequence is 14 residues long. V was clipped by 1 base and J by 4 bases, with 9 bases between them. The CDR3 loop reads CASSLLVGNQPQHF. The CDR3 nucleotides read TGTGCCAGCAGCTTGTTGGTAGGGAATCAGCCCCAGCATTTT.

The V call is TRBV7-9, the J call TRBJ2-4; 7 nucleotides agree with TRBD1. CDR3 length equals 14 residues. V lost 4 bases to trimming and J lost 6 bases; unmatched junction nucleotides: 6. Germline V CDR1 and CDR2: SEHNR, FQNEAQ (reference sequence). CDR3 residues: CASSSRTGGNIQYF. For the CDR3, the DNA is TGTGCCAGCAGCTCCCGGACAGGTGGAAACATTCAGTACTTC.

The sample holds one count of this clone. The chain employs TRBV6-2 or TRBV6-3 and TRBJ2-2, with TRBD2 matching over 10 bases. Germline V gene lookup returns CDR1 MNHEY and CDR2 SVGEGT. V lost 5 bases, J lost 4 bases, and 1 base stayed unmatched. There are 14 residues in the CDR3. As DNA, the CDR3 is TGTGCCAGCAGTAGCGGGAGGGCCACCGGGGAGCTGTTTTTT. Its protein is CASSSGRATGELFF.

This chain connects TRBV30 to TRBJ1-2, with D maybe TRBD1 (6 bases). V lost 8 bases and J lost 0, with 19 bases in between. The CDR3 length is 15 residues. The V gene's germline CDR1 is GTSNPN and CDR2 SVGIG (reference sequence). The CDR3 reads CAGLDRQPSNYGYTF. The CDR3 DNA is TGTGCCGGACTTGACAGGCAACCTTCTAACTATGGCTACACCTTC.

This clone appeared once. The rearrangement joins TRBV5-1 to TRBJ1-5, with D perhaps matching TRBD1 (5 bases). Per germline, CDR1 SGHRS and CDR2 YFSETQ. The CDR3 has 15 residues. The V gene lost 4 bases and the J gene lost 4 bases, with 15 bases spanning the gap. The CDR3: CASSPGYSGNQPQHF. The CDR3 region has the DNA TGCGCCAGCAGCCCAGGGTACTCGGGGAATCAGCCCCAGCATTTT. Based on the CDR3 plus reference TRBV5-1 and TRBJ1-5, the full variable domain is KAGVTQTPRYLIKTRGQQVTLSCSPISGHRSVSWYQQTPGQGLQFLFEYFSETQRNKGNFPGRFSGRQFSNSRSEMNVSTLELGDSALYLCASSPGYSGNQPQHFGDGTRLSIL.

The chain joins TRBV12-5 to TRBJ1-1; D unclear. This CDR3 has 13 amino acids. The germline gives CDR1 LGHNT, CDR2 FRNRAP. The ends were cut back, 2 bases at V and 1 base at J, with 5 bases in the middle. The CDR3: CASGLSGNTEAFF. CDR3 sequence (DNA): TGTGCTAGTGGTTTGTCAGGGAACACTGAAGCTTTCTTT. Drawing the rest from reference TRBV12-5 and TRBJ1-1, the complete variable domain is DARVTQTPRHKVTEMGQEVTMRCQPILGHNTVFWYRQTMMQGLELLAYFRNRAPLDDSGMPKDRFSAEMPDATLATLKIQPSEPRDSAVYFCASGLSGNTEAFFGQGTRLTVV.

This chain links TRBV24-1 with TRBJ2-1; no clear D. The CDR3 sequence is 12 residues long. CDR1 KGHDR and CDR2 SFDVKD come from the germline V gene. The V gene lost 6 bases and the J gene lost 6 bases, with 8 bases spanning the gap. Here the CDR3 DNA reads TGTGCCACCAGTTTTTTTGGCAATGAGCAGTTCTTC. It codes for CATSFFGNEQFF.

As to this clone: Additional DNA sequences in this sample encode the identical CDR3. V and J are TRBV3-1 (or the pseudogene TRBV3-2) and TRBJ2-3; D is unclear. The germline V and J ends were trimmed by 1 base and 2 bases, with 7 bases remaining between them. Germline-derived CDR1 and CDR2 are LGHDT and YNNKEL (reference sequence). The CDR3 has 14 amino acids. The CDR3 DNA follows: TGTGCCAGCAGCCAAGGTCAGTTCACAGATACGCAGTATTTT. It is translated as CASSQGQFTDTQYF.

The chain is built from TRBV28 and TRBJ1-2, with TRBD1 matching 10 bases. J gave up 2 bases and V 8 bases, and 8 bases lay outside the gene matches. Germline assignment: CDR1 MDHEN and CDR2 SYDVKM. The CDR3 has 15 amino acids. The CDR3 here is CASGNPTGGNYGYTF. Here the CDR3 DNA reads TGTGCCAGCGGCAACCCGACAGGGGGCAACTATGGCTACACCTTC.

The chain joins TRBV12-3 or TRBV12-4 to TRBJ1-2; no clear D gene. This CDR3 has 13 residues. V was trimmed by 4 bases and J by 4 bases, leaving 10 bases between them. The CDR3 region has the DNA TGTGCCAGCAGTTCAATTGGACTCTATGGCTACACCTTC. Translating it yields CASSSIGLYGYTF.

The chain couples TRBV7-9 to TRBJ2-2; no reliable D call. The ends were cut back, 0 bases at V and 11 bases at J, with 16 bases in the middle. The CDR3 length is 15 residues. Germline V CDR1 and CDR2: SEHNR, FQNEAQ (reference sequence). DNA of the CDR3: TGTGCCAGCAGCTTAGCCACGGGCGGAGAGAAAGAGCTGTTTTTT. It yields the protein CASSLATGGEKELFF.

The chain uses TRBV11-2 and TRBJ1-1; TRBD1 matches 7 bases. Germline values: CDR1 SGHAT, CDR2 FQNNGV. The CDR3 is made up of 13 amino acids. With V trimmed by 4 bases and J by 5 bases, 4 bases remained unmatched. The CDR3 coding sequence is TGTGCCAGCAGCTCATCAGGGGGGACTGAAGCTTTCTTT. Its protein product is CASSSSGGTEAFF.